Listed below are T cell receptor beta chains from one sample, sequenced in a study of cytomegalovirus exposure and HLA in healthy donors. Sequencing was performed with immunoSEQ multiplex PCR; in TCRdb, only in-frame clones are kept and a portion is missing. The sample lists 65,000 to 90,000 clones, roughly 90% occurring once. The specimen sequenced was PBMCs. Source of these receptors: a woman between 18 and 29 years old in good health and CMV-seropositive. The CDR3 runs from the conserved cysteine through the conserved F or W. The D gene is left open where the match is weak. The size entry is marked missing in some rows and otherwise reads once, few, many or a size class.

CDR3 DNA | CDR3 protein | J gene | D gene | clone size | V gene
TGTGCCAGCAGTTTATCCTTCGACAGGGTAACGGAGACCCAGTACTTC | CASSLSFDRVTETQYF | TRBJ2-5 | TRBD1 | - | TRBV28
TGTGCCAGCCACGACAGGGGGCCAGATACGCAGTATTTT | CASHDRGPDTQYF | TRBJ2-3 | TRBD1 | few | TRBV5-4
TGTGCCAGCAGTTACGAGGGAAATAGCAATCAGCCCCAGCATTTT | CASSYEGNSNQPQHF | TRBJ1-5 | - | - | TRBV6-6
TGTGCCAGCAGCTTAGGTTCGTACAGGGTGAATGAGCAGTTCTTC | CASSLGSYRVNEQFF | TRBJ2-1 | - | - | TRBV7-9
TGTGCCAGCAGTAACTTCCTGTACGAGCAGTACTTC | CASSNFLYEQYF | TRBJ2-7 | - | once | TRBV28
TGTGCCAGCAGTGAACAGCACTACGAGCAGTACTTC | CASSEQHYEQYF | TRBJ2-7 | - | - | TRBV27
TGTGCCAGTATAGGTAGGGGGTTAGATACGCAGTATTTT | CASIGRGLDTQYF | TRBJ2-3 | - | - | TRBV19
TGTGCCAGCAGTGGACAAGCTTACACCTACGAGCAGTACTTC | CASSGQAYTYEQYF | TRBJ2-7 | - | - | TRBV28
TGTGCCAGCAGCTTAGCAGGGAACGGAAACACCATATATTTT | CASSLAGNGNTIYF | TRBJ1-3 | - | - | TRBV5-4
TGTGCCAGCAGTGAGTCCAGCGGGTTCTACACAGATACGCAGTATTTT | CASSESSGFYTDTQYF | TRBJ2-3 | - | - | TRBV6-1
TGCGCCAGCAGCCAAGATAGGGACAGTGCCTACGAGCAGTACTTC | CASSQDRDSAYEQYF | TRBJ2-7 | TRBD1 | few | TRBV4-3
TGTGCCAGCAGCTTGCGCCAGGGGAGCTACGAGCAGTACTTC | CASSLRQGSYEQYF | TRBJ2-7 | - | - | TRBV5-5
TGCGCCAGCAGTGAGGGTCTGTGGGGAGGCCGGGGAGACGAGCAGTACTTC | CASSEGLWGGRGDEQYF | TRBJ2-7 | - | few | TRBV10-1
TGTGCCTGGAGTGTAAATGCAGGGATCTCCTACGAGCAGTACTTC | CAWSVNAGISYEQYF | TRBJ2-7 | - | - | TRBV30
TGTGCCAGCAGCTCAACCCAATCTTTCGGGGGGCCGACTAATGAAAAACTGTTTTTT | CASSSTQSFGGPTNEKLFF | TRBJ1-4 | - | once | TRBV9
TGTGCCTGGACCTTCTCTGGGGCCAACGTCCTGACTTTC | CAWTFSGANVLTF | TRBJ2-6 | - | - | TRBV30
TGTGCCAGCAGCCCGGAGCGGGATGTGTACGAGCAGTACTTC | CASSPERDVYEQYF | TRBJ2-7 | TRBD2 | - | TRBV11-2
TGCGCCAGCAGCCAATCAGGGGATGCGAACATTCAGTACTTC | CASSQSGDANIQYF | TRBJ2-4 | - | once | TRBV4-1